The text below deals with one T cell receptor beta chain. Its antigen is currently unknown. Germline V lookup: CDR1 LNHNV, CDR2 YYDKDF (reference sequence). V was clipped by 6 bases and J by 0 bases, with 11 bases between them. CDR3 size: 14 residues. This record belongs to a study of blood T cells in healthy people across ages. The second PCR ran about 6 to 11 cycles with a sample-barcoded 5' primer and J-beta primers. Tagging of each cDNA molecule was performed by a template-switch adaptor with 12 random nucleotides. MiXCR, run by TCRdb on the 5' RACE reads, gives a single entry per CDR3 protein. The sample contains roughly 2 million distinct CDR3 sequences, about 50% of which appear only once. Study results and limitations: Diversity figures derived from one million T cells were judged to underestimate the true value. Higher naive T cell percentage went strongly together with higher TCR beta diversity.

The sequence was collected from a woman in her 40s in good health. This chain uses TRBV15 with TRBJ1-1; D uncertain. Sequencing was done on a sample of blood. Here the CDR3 DNA reads TGTGCCACCAGGGCCACATCGTTGAACACTGAAGCTTTCTTT. It translates to CATRATSLNTEAFF.